Given below is one TCR beta chain in context. Its antigen remains unknown. Looked up from germline, CDR1 is SGHRS and CDR2 is YFSETQ. The J segment lost 4 bases and the V segment lost 4 bases, leaving 17 bases of the junction unmatched. The CDR3 runs to 18 residues. This entry comes from a study of cytomegalovirus exposure and HLA in healthy donors. Notes on the study in general: A link between a missense DCLRE1C variant and TCR beta V- and J-gene trimming emerged from a later analysis. There were around 160 TCR beta chains listed as cytomegalovirus-associated.

Use of 60 Vbeta and 13 Jbeta primers characterized the PCR. The repertoire was sequenced with immunoSEQ multiplex PCR; TCRdb's copy has only in-frame clones and lacks some. The sample carries 130,000 or so clones, around 65% recorded once. The rearrangement joins TRBV5-1 to TRBJ1-1; TRBD1 aligns across 9 bases. The sequencing sample was made of PBMCs. The TCR was taken from a male donor in good health and CMV-seronegative. Here the CDR3 DNA reads TGCGCCAGCAGCCCCGGCATGGATCACAGGGGGCGGATCACTGAAGCTTTCTTT. Translated: CASSPGMDHRGRITEAFF. The entire variable domain, with the rest obtained from reference TRBV5-1 and TRBJ1-1, is as follows: KAGVTQTPRYLIKTRGQQVTLSCSPISGHRSVSWYQQTPGQGLQFLFEYFSETQRNKGNFPGRFSGRQFSNSRSEMNVSTLELGDSALYLCASSPGMDHRGRITEAFFGQGTRLTVV.